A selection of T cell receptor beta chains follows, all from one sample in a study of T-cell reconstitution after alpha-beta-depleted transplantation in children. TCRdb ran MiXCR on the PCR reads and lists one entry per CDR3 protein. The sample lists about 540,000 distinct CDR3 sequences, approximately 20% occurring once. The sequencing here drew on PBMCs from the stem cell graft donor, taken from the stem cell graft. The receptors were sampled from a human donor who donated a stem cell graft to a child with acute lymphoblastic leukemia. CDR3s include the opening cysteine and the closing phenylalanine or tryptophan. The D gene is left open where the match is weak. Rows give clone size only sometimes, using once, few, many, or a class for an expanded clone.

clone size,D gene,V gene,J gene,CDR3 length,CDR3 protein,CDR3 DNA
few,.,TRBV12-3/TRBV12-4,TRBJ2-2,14,CASSSPGSTGELFF,TGTGCCAGCAGTTCCCCGGGATCCACCGGGGAGCTGTTTTTT
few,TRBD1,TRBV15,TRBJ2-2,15,CATKPTGERTGELFF,TGTGCCACCAAACCTACAGGGGAGCGCACCGGGGAGCTGTTTTTT
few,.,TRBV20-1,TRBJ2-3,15,CSAPVLGGNTDTQYF,TGCAGTGCGCCCGTGTTGGGGGGAAATACAGATACGCAGTATTTT
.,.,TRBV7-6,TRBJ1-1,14,CASSPYAGGTEAFF,TGTGCCAGCAGCCCGTATGCGGGGGGCACTGAAGCTTTCTTT
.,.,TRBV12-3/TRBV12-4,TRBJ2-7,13,CASTRGGGYEQYF,TGTGCCAGCACCAGAGGAGGAGGTTACGAGCAGTACTTC
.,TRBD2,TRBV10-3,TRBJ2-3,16,CAISEGTSGITDTQYF,TGTGCCATCAGTGAGGGGACTAGCGGGATCACAGATACGCAGTATTTT
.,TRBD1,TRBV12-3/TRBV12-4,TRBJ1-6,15,CASRAGTGWNSPLHF,TGTGCCAGCAGAGCCGGGACAGGGTGGAATTCACCCCTCCACTTT
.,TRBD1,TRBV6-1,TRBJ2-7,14,CASRELTGGYEQYF,TGTGCCAGCAGGGAATTGACAGGGGGCTACGAGCAGTACTTC
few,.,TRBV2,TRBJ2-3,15,CASSESGVKTDTQYF,TGTGCCAGCAGTGAGTCCGGGGTAAAGACAGATACGCAGTATTTT
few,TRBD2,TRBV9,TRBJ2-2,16,CASSHSGREDTGELFF,TGTGCCAGCAGTCATAGCGGGAGGGAGGACACCGGGGAGCTGTTTTTT
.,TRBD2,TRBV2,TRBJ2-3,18,CASSEAVTSGSFMDTQYF,TGTGCCAGCAGTGAAGCAGTGACTAGCGGGAGTTTTATGGATACGCAGTATTTT
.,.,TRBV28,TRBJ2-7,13,CASKGYLHYEQYF,TGTGCCAGCAAGGGCTACCTCCACTACGAGCAGTACTTC
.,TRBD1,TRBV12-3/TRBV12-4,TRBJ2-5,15,CASSSGTGVVETQYF,TGTGCCAGCAGTTCAGGGACAGGGGTTGTAGAGACCCAGTACTTC
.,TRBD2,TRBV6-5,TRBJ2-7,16,CASSYASGTSGSEQYF,TGTGCCAGCAGTTACGCCTCCGGGACTAGCGGGAGTGAGCAGTACTTC
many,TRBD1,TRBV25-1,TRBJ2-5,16,CASSEVGQGAQETQYF,TGTGCCAGCAGTGAGGTCGGACAGGGAGCCCAAGAGACCCAGTACTTC
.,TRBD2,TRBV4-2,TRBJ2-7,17,CASSQDPLAGVDYEQYF,TGTGCCAGCAGCCAAGATCCCCTAGCGGGAGTTGACTACGAGCAGTACTTC
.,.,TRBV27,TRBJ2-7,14,CASSLSRESYEQYF,TGTGCCAGCAGTTTGTCCAGGGAATCCTACGAGCAGTACTTC
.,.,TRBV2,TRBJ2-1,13,CAIQVPMRNEQFF,TGTGCCATACAGGTGCCTATGAGGAATGAGCAGTTCTTC
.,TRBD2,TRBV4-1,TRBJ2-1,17,CASSQPYGLAGNNEQFF,TGCGCCAGCAGCCAACCTTACGGACTAGCGGGGAACAATGAGCAGTTCTTC
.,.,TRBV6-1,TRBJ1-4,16,CASSPSPGLTDEKLFF,TGTGCCAGCAGTCCCAGCCCGGGACTGACGGATGAAAAACTGTTTTTT
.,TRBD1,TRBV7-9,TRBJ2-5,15,CASSSSWDRGETQYF,TGTGCCAGCAGCTCTTCATGGGACAGGGGGGAGACCCAGTACTTC
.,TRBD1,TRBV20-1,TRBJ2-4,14,CSARGGQWENIQYF,TGCAGTGCTAGAGGGGGACAGTGGGAAAACATTCAGTACTTC
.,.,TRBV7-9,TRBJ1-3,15,CASSYPDRIGNTIYF,TGTGCCAGCAGCTATCCGGACCGTATCGGAAACACCATATATTTT
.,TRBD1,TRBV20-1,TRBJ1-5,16,CSARASRQGEGQPQHF,TGCAGTGCTAGAGCTTCGAGACAGGGTGAGGGTCAGCCCCAGCATTTT
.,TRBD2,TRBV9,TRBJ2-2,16,CASSASGSLYTGELFF,TGTGCCAGCAGCGCTAGCGGGAGTCTGTACACCGGGGAGCTGTTTTTT
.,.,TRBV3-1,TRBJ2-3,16,CASSRAEAVFTDTQYF,TGTGCCAGCAGCCGGGCGGAAGCGGTGTTCACAGATACGCAGTATTTT
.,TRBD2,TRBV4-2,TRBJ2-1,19,CASSQDPVGRAEIYNEQFF,TGTGCCAGCAGCCAAGATCCCGTGGGGAGGGCCGAAATATACAATGAGCAGTTCTTC